The rows below give T cell receptor beta chains drawn from one sample of a study of blood T cell repertoires in COVID-19. Only in-frame clones appear in the TCRdb table, and some are missing; sequencing was by immunoSEQ multiplex PCR. The data contain approximately 97,000 clones, more than 75% of them singletons. Sequencing used peripheral blood. These receptor sequences come from a human donor in a cohort sampled during active COVID-19. The CDR3 runs from the conserved cysteine through the conserved F or W. D genes are given only for firm matches. Clone size is stated in some rows and not others, as once, few, many or a class when expanded.

d_gene,abundance,v_gene,j_gene,CDR3aa,CDR3nt
TRBD1,.,TRBV4-3,TRBJ1-2,CASSQGRRQGMDGYTF,TGCGCCAGCAGCCAAGGTCGCCGACAGGGGATGGATGGCTACACCTTC
.,.,TRBV5-4,TRBJ1-1,CASSFLRVNTEAFF,TGTGCCAGCAGCTTCTTAAGAGTGAACACTGAAGCTTTCTTT
TRBD1,once,TRBV7-8,TRBJ2-5,CASSFGPGQGARETQYF,TGTGCCAGCAGTTTTGGCCCCGGACAGGGGGCTCGAGAGACCCAGTACTTC
.,.,TRBV11-3,TRBJ2-7,CASSNGVQGSYEQYF,TGTGCCAGCAGCAACGGAGTGCAGGGCTCCTACGAGCAGTACTTC
.,.,TRBV12-3/TRBV12-4,TRBJ1-1,CASTEQAYTEAFF,TGTGCCAGCACCGAACAGGCGTACACTGAAGCTTTCTTT
TRBD1,once,TRBV18,TRBJ2-1,CASSPGTEAYNEQFF,TGTGCCAGCTCACCCGGGACAGAGGCCTACAATGAGCAGTTCTTC
.,once,TRBV6-2/TRBV6-3,TRBJ2-6,CASSYPIGVPGANVLTF,TGTGCCAGCAGTTACCCCATCGGAGTCCCTGGGGCCAACGTCCTGACTTTC
.,.,TRBV5-6,TRBJ1-1,CASSLEQGAEAFF,TGTGCCAGCAGCTTGGAACAGGGTGCTGAAGCTTTCTTT
TRBD2,.,TRBV6-2/TRBV6-3,TRBJ2-1,CASSDRLAGAYNEQFF,TGTGCCAGCAGCGATAGACTAGCGGGGGCCTACAATGAGCAGTTCTTC
.,.,TRBV7-2,TRBJ2-3,CASSLGTGASTDTQYF,TGTGCCAGCAGCTTAGGCACGGGAGCGAGCACAGATACGCAGTATTTT
.,.,TRBV27,TRBJ1-5,CASSFRVRQPQHF,TGTGCCAGCAGTTTCAGGGTCCGGCAGCCCCAGCATTTT
TRBD1,.,TRBV7-9,TRBJ1-2,CASSRGRQGTGYTF,TGTGCCAGCAGCCGGGGTCGACAGGGCACCGGCTACACCTTC
TRBD2,.,TRBV7-6,TRBJ2-3,CASSFGAGGPNTQYF,TGTGCCAGCAGCTTTGGAGCGGGGGGGCCCAATACGCAGTATTTT
.,.,TRBV5-1,TRBJ1-5,CASSSGQLGQPQHF,TGCGCCAGCAGCTCAGGACAGTTGGGGCAGCCCCAGCATTTT
TRBD2,.,TRBV11-3,TRBJ2-1,CASSPPGGPYNEQFF,TGTGCCAGCAGCCCCCCGGGGGGACCTTACAATGAGCAGTTCTTC
.,.,TRBV19,TRBJ2-5,CASSMSSRGANQETQYF,TGTGCCAGTAGTATGTCCTCTCGCGGGGCGAACCAAGAGACCCAGTACTTC
TRBD1,.,TRBV6-5,TRBJ1-6,CASRTDRDSSPLHF,TGTGCCAGCAGGACCGACAGGGACAGCTCACCCCTCCACTTT
.,once,TRBV7-3,TRBJ1-5,CASSSQGFQPQHF,TGTGCCAGCAGCTCTCAGGGTTTCCAGCCCCAGCATTTT
.,.,TRBV11-1,TRBJ2-5,CASSRAARETQYF,TGTGCCAGCAGTAGAGCGGCCCGAGAGACCCAGTACTTC
.,.,TRBV28,TRBJ2-3,CASSRQDGTDTQYF,TGTGCCAGCAGTAGACAGGACGGCACAGATACGCAGTATTTT
.,.,TRBV15,TRBJ1-1,CATSRVEGTEAFF,TGTGCCACCAGCAGAGTTGAGGGTACTGAAGCTTTCTTT
TRBD1,once,TRBV3-1/TRBV3-2,TRBJ1-3,CASSQVGQGSSGNTIYF,TGTGCCAGCAGCCAAGTGGGACAGGGGTCCTCTGGAAACACCATATATTTT
.,.,TRBV19,TRBJ2-5,CASSMSGRKGEETQYF,TGTGCCAGTAGTATGTCCGGAAGGAAAGGAGAAGAGACCCAGTACTTC
.,.,TRBV2,TRBJ1-1,CASSQQGIEAFF,TGTGCCAGCAGTCAACAGGGAATAGAAGCTTTCTTT
TRBD1,.,TRBV5-1,TRBJ1-1,CASSLSSDRGGYTEAFF,TGCGCCAGCAGCTTGTCTTCGGACAGGGGGGGTTATACTGAAGCTTTCTTT
TRBD1,once,TRBV7-8,TRBJ2-7,CASSGTGVPLEQYF,TGTGCCAGCAGCGGAACAGGGGTCCCCCTCGAGCAGTACTTC
TRBD2,.,TRBV7-6,TRBJ2-3,CASSLALAVTDTQYF,TGTGCCAGCAGCTTAGCGCTAGCGGTCACAGATACGCAGTATTTT
.,.,TRBV7-9,TRBJ1-2,CASSVTRTGWDVF,TGTGCCAGCAGCGTGACGCGGACGGGGTGGGATGTCTTC
.,once,TRBV4-3,TRBJ2-1,CASSQDLADGSYNEQFF,TGCGCCAGCAGCCAAGATTTGGCGGATGGCTCCTACAATGAGCAGTTCTTC
TRBD2,few,TRBV5-1,TRBJ2-5,CASSSGTSGGLGTQYF,TGCGCCAGCAGCTCTGGGACTAGCGGGGGCCTTGGTACCCAGTACTTC
.,.,TRBV28,TRBJ1-3,CASRPMGERNTIYF,TGTGCCAGCAGACCGATGGGCGAACGAAACACCATATATTTT
.,.,TRBV19,TRBJ1-5,CASSIARSGRGTQHF,TGTGCCAGTAGTATCGCCAGATCTGGACGGGGGACCCAGCATTTT